This TCR beta chain was retrieved from a study of blood T cells in healthy people across ages. Using a J-beta primer mix together with a sample-barcoded 5' primer, a second PCR was run for 7 to 11 cycles. The study obtained at least 3 million CDR3-containing paired-end reads from every sample. TCRdb ran MiXCR on the 5' RACE reads and lists one entry per CDR3 protein. Of over 300,000 distinct CDR3 sequences detected, 45% to 60% appear once; the ten largest clones hold over 40%. From germline, CDR1 is SGHRS and CDR2 YFSETQ. The length of the CDR3 is 16 residues. The J gene is TRBJ2-4, the V gene TRBV5-1, with 8 nucleotides matching TRBD2. The J call could be wrong; TRBJ2-5 is a better fit for the DNA end. Sample: blood. This TCR derives from a man aged 55-75 years in good health. The CDR3 DNA reads TGCGCCAGCAGCCCCACAACTAGCGGTGCACAAGAGACCCAGTACTTC. Protein: CASSPTTSGAQETQYF.